This entry lists 8 T cell receptor beta chains sequenced from one sample in a study of cytomegalovirus exposure and HLA in healthy donors. In the PCR, 60 Vbeta and 13 Jbeta primers were used. Profiling relied on immunoSEQ multiplex PCR, and the TCRdb table lists in-frame clones only, not all of them. Here the sample table reports 100,000 to 150,000 clones. The sample consisted of PBMCs. The source is a man aged 18 to 35 in good health and CMV-seronegative.

The rearrangement joins TRBV7-9 to TRBJ2-7; D may be TRBD1 (6 bases). The CDR3 is 13 residues long. In germline, CDR1 is SEHNR, CDR2 FQNEAQ (reference sequence). V lost 4 bases and J 4 bases, leaving 11 bases between the germline ends. The CDR3 nucleotides read TGTGCCAGCAGCTCCGGGACATCGTACGAGCAGTACTTC. It codes for CASSSGTSYEQYF.

This chain uses TRBV7-2 with TRBJ2-3; TRBD2 is a possible D gene (5 bases). The CDR3 has 13 residues. Trimming removed 8 bases from V and 3 bases from J, with 12 bases in between. Germline-derived CDR1 and CDR2 are SGHTA and FQGNSA. This CDR3 reads CASSREPTDTQYF. The CDR3, as DNA: TGTGCCAGCTCTCGGGAACCTACAGATACGCAGTATTTT.

V and J are TRBV7-3 and TRBJ2-7; 7 nucleotides match TRBD2. The CDR3 is made up of 16 amino acids. Germline values: CDR1 SGHTA, CDR2 FQGTGA. V trimming: 3 bases; J trimming: 6 bases; junction bases outside the gene matches: 14. The CDR3 DNA reads TGTGCCAGCAGCTTCCATATGACTAGCTTGGGAACCGAGCAGTACTTC. Translating it yields CASSFHMTSLGTEQYF.

V is TRBV7-2 and J is TRBJ2-2; D may be TRBD1 (5 bases). The V end was cut by 7 bases, the J end by 5 bases, with 14 bases between. Germline CDR1 is SGHTA and CDR2 is FQGNSA. The CDR3 has 14 residues. CDR3 region: CASTLGEGTGELFF. The DNA of the CDR3 is TGTGCCAGCACCCTAGGGGAAGGAACCGGGGAGCTGTTTTTT.

This chain joins TRBV5-4 and TRBJ1-1; D gene ambiguous. With 4 bases removed from V and 4 bases from J, the gap between germline ends came to 17 bases. CDR3 length equals 15 residues. From germline, CDR1 is SGHNT and CDR2 YYREEE (reference sequence). The CDR3 coding sequence is TGTGCCAGCAGCCGAGGATCCCCTAGCGGCACTGAAGCTTTCTTT. It specifies CASSRGSPSGTEAFF.

The V and J genes are TRBV5-8 and TRBJ1-2; 9 bases match TRBD1. The CDR3 has 14 residues. CDR1 SGHTS and CDR2 YDEGEE come from the germline V gene. Trimming took 2 bases from V and 5 from J; bases not matched to a gene: 4. This chain's CDR3 is CASSFGQGRYGYTF. In DNA form, the CDR3 reads TGTGCCAGCAGCTTCGGACAGGGGAGGTATGGCTACACCTTC.

The J gene is TRBJ2-7, the V gene TRBV27; perhaps TRBD1 as D (5 bases). There are 15 residues in the CDR3. Per the germline V gene, CDR1 is MNHEY and CDR2 is SMNVEV (reference sequence). The germline V and J ends were trimmed by 5 bases and 2 bases, with 16 bases remaining between them. Written as DNA, the CDR3 is TGTGCCAGCAGTCCCCGTCGACAGAGTACCTACGAGCAGTACTTC. It translates to CASSPRRQSTYEQYF.

The chain links TRBV11-3 to TRBJ2-3, with D possibly being TRBD2 (5 bases). Germline CDR1 is SGHNT and CDR2 is YENEEA. The CDR3 is 13 residues long. Trimming stripped 1 base from V and 6 bases from J, with 8 bases between. In DNA, the CDR3 is TGTGCCAGCAGCTTAGGGACTGCCGATACGCAGTATTTT. Its translation is CASSLGTADTQYF.